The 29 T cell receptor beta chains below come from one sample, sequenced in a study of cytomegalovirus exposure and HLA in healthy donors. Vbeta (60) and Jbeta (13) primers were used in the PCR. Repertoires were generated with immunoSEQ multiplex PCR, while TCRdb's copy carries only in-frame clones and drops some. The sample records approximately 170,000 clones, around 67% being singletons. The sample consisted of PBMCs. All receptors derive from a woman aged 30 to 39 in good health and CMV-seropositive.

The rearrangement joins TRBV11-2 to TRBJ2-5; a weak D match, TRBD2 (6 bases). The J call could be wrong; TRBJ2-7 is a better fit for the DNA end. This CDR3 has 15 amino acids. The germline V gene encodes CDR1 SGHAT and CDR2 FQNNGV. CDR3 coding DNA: TGTGCCAGCAGCTCTCCTGGGACTGCCTCCTACGAGCAGTACTTC. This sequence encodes CASSSPGTASYEQYF.

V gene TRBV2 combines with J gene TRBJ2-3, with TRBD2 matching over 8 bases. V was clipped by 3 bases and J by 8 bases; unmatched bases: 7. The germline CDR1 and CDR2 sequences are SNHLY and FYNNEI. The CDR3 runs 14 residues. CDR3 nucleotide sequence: TGTGCCAGCAGTGACGGGACTAGTTTCAGTACGCAGTATTTT. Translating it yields CASSDGTSFSTQYF.

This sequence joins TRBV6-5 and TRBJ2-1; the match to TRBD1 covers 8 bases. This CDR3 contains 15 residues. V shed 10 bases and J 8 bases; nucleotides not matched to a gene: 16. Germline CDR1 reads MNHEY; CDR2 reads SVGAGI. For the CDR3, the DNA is TGTGCCACCTCGCCCGAGGACAGGGTATGGGATGAGCAGTTCTTC. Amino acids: CATSPEDRVWDEQFF.

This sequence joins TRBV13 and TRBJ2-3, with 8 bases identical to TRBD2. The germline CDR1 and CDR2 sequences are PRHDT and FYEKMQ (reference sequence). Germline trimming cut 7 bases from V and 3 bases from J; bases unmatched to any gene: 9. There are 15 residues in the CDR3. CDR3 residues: CASTTGTSRTDTQYF. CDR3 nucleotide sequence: TGTGCCAGCACCACCGGGACTAGTCGGACAGATACGCAGTATTTT.

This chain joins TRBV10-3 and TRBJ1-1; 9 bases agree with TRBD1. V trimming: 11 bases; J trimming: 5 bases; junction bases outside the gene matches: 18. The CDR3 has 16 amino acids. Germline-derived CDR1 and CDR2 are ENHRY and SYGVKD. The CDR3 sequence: CASKPGQGTIKTEAFF. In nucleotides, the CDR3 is TGTGCCTCGAAACCGGGACAGGGTACAATAAAGACTGAAGCTTTCTTT.

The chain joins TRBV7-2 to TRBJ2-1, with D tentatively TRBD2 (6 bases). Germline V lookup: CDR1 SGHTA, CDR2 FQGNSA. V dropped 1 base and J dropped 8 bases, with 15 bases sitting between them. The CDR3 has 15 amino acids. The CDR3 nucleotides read TGTGCCAGCAGCTTAGGGTGGCGGGGAAGCGATGAGCAGTTCTTC. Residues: CASSLGWRGSDEQFF.

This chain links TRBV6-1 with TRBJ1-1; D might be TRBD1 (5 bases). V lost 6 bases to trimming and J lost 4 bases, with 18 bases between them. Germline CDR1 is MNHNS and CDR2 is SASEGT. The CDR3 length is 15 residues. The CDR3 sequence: CASRISGPGFTEAFF. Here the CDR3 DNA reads TGTGCCAGCAGAATCTCGGGTCCAGGGTTCACTGAAGCTTTCTTT.

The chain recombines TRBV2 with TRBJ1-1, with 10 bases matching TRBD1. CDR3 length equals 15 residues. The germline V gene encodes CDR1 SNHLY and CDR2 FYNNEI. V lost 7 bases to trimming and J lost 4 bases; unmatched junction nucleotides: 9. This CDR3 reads CASKGQGIPGTEAFF. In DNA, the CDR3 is TGTGCCAGCAAGGGACAGGGGATCCCGGGCACTGAAGCTTTCTTT.

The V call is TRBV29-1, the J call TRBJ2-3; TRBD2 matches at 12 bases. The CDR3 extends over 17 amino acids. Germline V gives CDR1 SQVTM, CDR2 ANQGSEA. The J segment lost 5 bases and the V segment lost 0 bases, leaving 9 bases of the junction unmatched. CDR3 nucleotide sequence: TGCAGCGTTGAAGATCCCTCGACTAGCGGGAGTGTAGATACGCAGTATTTT. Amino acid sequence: CSVEDPSTSGSVDTQYF.

This CDR3 reads CASNTLGGSLNEQYF. CDR3 nucleotide sequence: TGTGCCAGCAATACCCTGGGGGGGAGTCTGAACGAGCAGTACTTC. The chain is built from TRBV11-2 and TRBJ2-7; 7 bases are a match to TRBD2. Germline lookup yields CDR1 SGHAT and CDR2 FQNNGV. V dropped 7 bases and J dropped 5; count of bases not matched to a gene: 14. The CDR3 is made up of 15 amino acids.

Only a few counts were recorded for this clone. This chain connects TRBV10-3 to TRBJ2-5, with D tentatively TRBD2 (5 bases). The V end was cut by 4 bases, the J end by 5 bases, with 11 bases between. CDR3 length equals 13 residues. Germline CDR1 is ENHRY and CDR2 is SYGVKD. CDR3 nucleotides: TGTGCCATCAGTGGATTTGAGGGCGAGACCCAGTACTTC. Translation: CAISGFEGETQYF.

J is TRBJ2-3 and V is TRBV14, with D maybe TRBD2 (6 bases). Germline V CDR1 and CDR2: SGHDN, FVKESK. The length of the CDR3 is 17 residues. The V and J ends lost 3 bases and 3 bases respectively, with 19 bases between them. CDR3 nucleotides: TGTGCCAGCAGCCAGACGAGCCCCCTACGGGGGACAGATACGCAGTATTTT. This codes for CASSQTSPLRGTDTQYF.

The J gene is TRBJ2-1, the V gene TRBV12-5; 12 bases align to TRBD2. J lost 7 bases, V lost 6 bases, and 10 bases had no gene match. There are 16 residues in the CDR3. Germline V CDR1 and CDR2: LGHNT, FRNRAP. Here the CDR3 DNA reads TGTGCTAGTGGACCCCAACTAGCGGGAGGTGAGAATGAGCAGTTCTTC. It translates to CASGPQLAGGENEQFF. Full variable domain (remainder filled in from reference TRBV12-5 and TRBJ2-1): DARVTQTPRHKVTEMGQEVTMRCQPILGHNTVFWYRQTMMQGLELLAYFRNRAPLDDSGMPKDRFSAEMPDATLATLKIQPSEPRDSAVYFCASGPQLAGGENEQFFGPGTRLTVL.

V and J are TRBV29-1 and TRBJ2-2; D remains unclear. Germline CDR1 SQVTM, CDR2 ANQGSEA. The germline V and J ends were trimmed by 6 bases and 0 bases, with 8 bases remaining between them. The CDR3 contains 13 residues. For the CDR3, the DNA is TGCAGCGTCGTACACACGAACACCGGGGAGCTGTTTTTT. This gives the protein CSVVHTNTGELFF.

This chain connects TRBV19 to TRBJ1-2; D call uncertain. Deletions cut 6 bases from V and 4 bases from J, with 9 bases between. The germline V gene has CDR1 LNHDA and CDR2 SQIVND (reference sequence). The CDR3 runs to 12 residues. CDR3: CASSGSVYGYTF. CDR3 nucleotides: TGTGCCAGTAGCGGGTCCGTCTATGGCTACACCTTC.

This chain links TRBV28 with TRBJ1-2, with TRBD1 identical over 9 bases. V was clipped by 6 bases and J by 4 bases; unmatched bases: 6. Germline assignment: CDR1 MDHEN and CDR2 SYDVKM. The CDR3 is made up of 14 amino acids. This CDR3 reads CASSPDRGIYGYTF. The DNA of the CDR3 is TGTGCCAGCAGCCCGGACAGGGGAATCTATGGCTACACCTTC.

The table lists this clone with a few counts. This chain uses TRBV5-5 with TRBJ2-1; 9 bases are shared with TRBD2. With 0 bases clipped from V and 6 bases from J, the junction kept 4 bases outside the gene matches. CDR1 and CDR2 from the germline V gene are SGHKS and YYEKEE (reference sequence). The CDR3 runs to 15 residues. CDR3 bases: TGTGCCAGCAGCTTGGAAGGACTAGCGATCAATGAGCAGTTCTTC. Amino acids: CASSLEGLAINEQFF.

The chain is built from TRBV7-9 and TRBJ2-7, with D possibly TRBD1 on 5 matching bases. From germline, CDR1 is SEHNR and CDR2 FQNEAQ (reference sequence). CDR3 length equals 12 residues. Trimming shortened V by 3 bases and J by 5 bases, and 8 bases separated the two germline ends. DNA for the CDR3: TGTGCCAGCAGCTTCAGGGAAAACGAGCAGTACTTC. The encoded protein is CASSFRENEQYF.

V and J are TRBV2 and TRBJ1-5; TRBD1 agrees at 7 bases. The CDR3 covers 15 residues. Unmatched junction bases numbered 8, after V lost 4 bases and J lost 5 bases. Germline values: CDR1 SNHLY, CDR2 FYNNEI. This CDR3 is CASSATDRADQPQHF. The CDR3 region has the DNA TGTGCCAGCAGTGCCACCGACAGGGCGGATCAGCCCCAGCATTTT.

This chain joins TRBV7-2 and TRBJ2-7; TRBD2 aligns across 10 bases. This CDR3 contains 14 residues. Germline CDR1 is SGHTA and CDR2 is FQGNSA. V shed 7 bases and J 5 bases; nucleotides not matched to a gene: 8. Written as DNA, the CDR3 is TGTGCCAGCACATCTAGCGGGAGCTACAACGAGCAGTACTTC. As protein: CASTSSGSYNEQYF.

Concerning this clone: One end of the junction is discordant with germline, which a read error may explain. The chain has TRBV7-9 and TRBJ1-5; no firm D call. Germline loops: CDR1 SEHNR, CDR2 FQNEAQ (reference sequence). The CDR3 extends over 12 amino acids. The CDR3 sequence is CSSSSMNQPQHF. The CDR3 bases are TGTTCCAGCAGCTCCATGAATCAGCCCCAGCATTTT.

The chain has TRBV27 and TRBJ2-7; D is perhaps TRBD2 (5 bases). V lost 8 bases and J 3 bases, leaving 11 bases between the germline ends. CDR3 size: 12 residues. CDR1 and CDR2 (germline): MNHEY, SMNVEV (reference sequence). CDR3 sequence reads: CASSGVGYEQYF. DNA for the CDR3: TGTGCCAGCTCCGGGGTAGGCTACGAGCAGTACTTC.

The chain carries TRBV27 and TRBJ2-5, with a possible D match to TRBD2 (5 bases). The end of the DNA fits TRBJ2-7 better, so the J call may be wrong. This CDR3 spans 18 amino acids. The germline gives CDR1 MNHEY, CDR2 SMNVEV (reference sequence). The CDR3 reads CASSLAHVPATISYEQYF. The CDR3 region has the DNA TGTGCCAGCAGTCTAGCACATGTTCCCGCTACCATCTCCTACGAGCAGTACTTC.

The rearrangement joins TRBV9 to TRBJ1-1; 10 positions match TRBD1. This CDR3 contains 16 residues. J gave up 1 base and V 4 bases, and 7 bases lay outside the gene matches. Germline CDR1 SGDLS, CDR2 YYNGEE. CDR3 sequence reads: CASSLGQGRGNTEAFF. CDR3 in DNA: TGTGCCAGCAGCTTGGGACAGGGGAGGGGGAACACTGAAGCTTTCTTT.

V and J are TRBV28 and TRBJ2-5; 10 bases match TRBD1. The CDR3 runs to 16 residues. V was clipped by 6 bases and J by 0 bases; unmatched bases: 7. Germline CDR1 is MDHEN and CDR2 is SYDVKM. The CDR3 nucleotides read TGTGCCAGCAGCCGCCACGGGACAGGGGACCAAGAGACCCAGTACTTC. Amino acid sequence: CASSRHGTGDQETQYF.

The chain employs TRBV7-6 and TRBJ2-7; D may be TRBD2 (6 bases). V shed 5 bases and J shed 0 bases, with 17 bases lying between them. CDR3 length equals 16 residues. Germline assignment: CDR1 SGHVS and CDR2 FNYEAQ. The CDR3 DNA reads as TGTGCCAGCAGCCCCGTATTTAGCGGAAGCTCCTACGAGCAGTACTTC. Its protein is CASSPVFSGSSYEQYF.

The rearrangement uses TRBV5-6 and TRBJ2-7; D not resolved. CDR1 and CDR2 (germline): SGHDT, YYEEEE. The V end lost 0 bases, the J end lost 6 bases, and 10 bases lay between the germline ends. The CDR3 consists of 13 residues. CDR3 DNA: TGTGCCAGCAGCTTGGCCTATTTTGGCGAGCAGTACTTC. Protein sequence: CASSLAYFGEQYF.

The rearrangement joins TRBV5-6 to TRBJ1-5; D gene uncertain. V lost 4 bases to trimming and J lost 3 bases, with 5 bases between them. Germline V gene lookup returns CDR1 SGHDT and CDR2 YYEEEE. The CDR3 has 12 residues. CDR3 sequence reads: CASSQLNQPQHF. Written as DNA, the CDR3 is TGTGCCAGCAGCCAACTCAATCAGCCCCAGCATTTT.

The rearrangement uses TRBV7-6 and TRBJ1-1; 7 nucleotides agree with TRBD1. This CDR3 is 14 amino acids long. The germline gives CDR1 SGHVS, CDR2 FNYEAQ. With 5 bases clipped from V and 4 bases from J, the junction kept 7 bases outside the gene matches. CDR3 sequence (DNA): TGTGCCAGCAGCCCGACAGGGTTGGGCACTGAAGCTTTCTTT. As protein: CASSPTGLGTEAFF.